This T cell receptor beta chain derives from a study of T cells after yellow fever vaccination. TCRdb ran MiXCR on the 5' RACE reads and lists one entry per CDR3 protein. The sample contains 200,000 or so distinct CDR3 sequences, around 6.7% of which appear only once. Comment on this clonotype: What it recognizes is unknown.

Trimming took 1 base from V and 0 from J; bases not matched to a gene: 3. The CDR3 runs 17 residues. Germline V gene data show CDR1 as KGHSH and CDR2 as LQKENI. General study points: The booster saw the reappearance of most primary-vaccination clones (roughly 96% CD4, roughly 87% CD8).

The specimen comprised CD4+ T cells sorted from PBMCs, sampled on the day of the yellow fever booster vaccination. The origin of this receptor is a man between 25 and 39 years old who received the YFV17D yellow fever vaccine. V usage is TRBV18 and J usage is TRBJ2-2; 9 positions agree with TRBD2. CDR3: CASSPRLAGSNTGELFF. CDR3 coding DNA: TGTGCCAGCTCACCACGGCTAGCGGGATCGAACACCGGGGAGCTGTTTTTT.